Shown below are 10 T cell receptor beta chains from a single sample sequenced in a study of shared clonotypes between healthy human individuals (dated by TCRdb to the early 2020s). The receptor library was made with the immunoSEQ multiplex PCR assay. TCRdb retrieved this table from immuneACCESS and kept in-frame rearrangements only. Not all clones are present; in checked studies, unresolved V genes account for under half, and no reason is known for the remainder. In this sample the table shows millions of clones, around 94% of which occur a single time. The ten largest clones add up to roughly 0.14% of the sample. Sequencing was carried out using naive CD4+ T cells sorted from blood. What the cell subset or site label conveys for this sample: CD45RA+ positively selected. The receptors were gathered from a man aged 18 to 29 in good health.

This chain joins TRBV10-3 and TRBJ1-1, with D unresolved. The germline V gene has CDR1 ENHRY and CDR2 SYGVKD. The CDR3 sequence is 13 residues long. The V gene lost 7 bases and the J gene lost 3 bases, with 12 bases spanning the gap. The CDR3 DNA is TGTGCCATCAAGGCAGGCGGCTACACTGAAGCTTTCTTT. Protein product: CAIKAGGYTEAFF.

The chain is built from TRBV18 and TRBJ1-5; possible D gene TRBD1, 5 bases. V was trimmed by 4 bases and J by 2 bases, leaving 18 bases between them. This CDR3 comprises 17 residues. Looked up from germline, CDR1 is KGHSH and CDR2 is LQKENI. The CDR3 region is CASSLFSGPGGNQPQHF. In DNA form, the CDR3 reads TGTGCCAGCTCACTATTCTCAGGGCCTGGCGGCAATCAGCCCCAGCATTTT. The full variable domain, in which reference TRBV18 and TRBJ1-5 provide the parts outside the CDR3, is NAGVMQNPRHLVRRRGQEARLRCSPMKGHSHVYWYRQLPEEGLKFMVYLQKENIIDESGMPKERFSAEFPKEGPSILRIQQVVRGDSAAYFCASSLFSGPGGNQPQHFGDGTRLSIL.

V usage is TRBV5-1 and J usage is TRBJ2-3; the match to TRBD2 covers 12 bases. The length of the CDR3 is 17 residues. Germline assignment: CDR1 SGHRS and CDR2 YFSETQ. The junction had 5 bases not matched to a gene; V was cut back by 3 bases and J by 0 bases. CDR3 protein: CASSSTGTSGSTDTQYF. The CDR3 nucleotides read TGCGCCAGCAGCTCGACCGGGACTAGCGGGAGCACAGATACGCAGTATTTT.

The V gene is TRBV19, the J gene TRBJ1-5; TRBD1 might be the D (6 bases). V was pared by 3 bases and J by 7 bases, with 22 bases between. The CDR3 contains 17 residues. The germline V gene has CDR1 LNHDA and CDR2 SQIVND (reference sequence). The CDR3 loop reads CASSMFGSGGAKQPQHF. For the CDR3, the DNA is TGTGCCAGTAGTATGTTCGGGAGTGGGGGGGCCAAGCAGCCCCAGCATTTT.

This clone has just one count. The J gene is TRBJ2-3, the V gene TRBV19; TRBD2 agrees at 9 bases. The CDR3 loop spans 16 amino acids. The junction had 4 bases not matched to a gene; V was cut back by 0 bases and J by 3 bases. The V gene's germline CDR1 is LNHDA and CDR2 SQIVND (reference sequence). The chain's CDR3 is CASSIDGLAGTDTQYF. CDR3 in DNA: TGTGCCAGTAGTATAGATGGCCTAGCGGGGACAGATACGCAGTATTTT.

For the CDR3, the DNA is TGTGCCAGCAGTTTATCGGGGCAGAGCGAGCAGTACTTC. Translation: CASSLSGQSEQYF. The V gene is TRBV27, the J gene TRBJ2-7, with D possibly TRBD1 on 5 matching bases. The CDR3 spans 13 residues. Germline V gene lookup returns CDR1 MNHEY and CDR2 SMNVEV (reference sequence). V was pared by 0 bases and J by 6 bases, with 9 bases between.

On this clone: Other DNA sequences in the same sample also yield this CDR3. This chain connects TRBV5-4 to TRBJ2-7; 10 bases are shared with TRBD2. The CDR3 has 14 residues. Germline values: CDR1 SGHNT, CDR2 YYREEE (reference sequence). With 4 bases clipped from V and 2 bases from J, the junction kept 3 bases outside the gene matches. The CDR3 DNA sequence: TGTGCCAGCAGCCTAGCGGGGGCCCCCTACGAGCAGTACTTC. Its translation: CASSLAGAPYEQYF.

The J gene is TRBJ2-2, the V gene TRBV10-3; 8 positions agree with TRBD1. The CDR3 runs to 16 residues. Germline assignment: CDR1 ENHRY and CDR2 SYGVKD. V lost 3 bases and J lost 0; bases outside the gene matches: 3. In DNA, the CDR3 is TGTGCCATCAGTGACCGACAGGGGTCGAACACCGGGGAGCTGTTTTTT. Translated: CAISDRQGSNTGELFF.

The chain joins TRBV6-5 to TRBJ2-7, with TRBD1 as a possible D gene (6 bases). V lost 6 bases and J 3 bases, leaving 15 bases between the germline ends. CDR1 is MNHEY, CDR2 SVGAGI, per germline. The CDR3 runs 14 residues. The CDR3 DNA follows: TGTGCCAGCAGCCCGACAGGTTCGGGCTACGAGCAGTACTTC. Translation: CASSPTGSGYEQYF.

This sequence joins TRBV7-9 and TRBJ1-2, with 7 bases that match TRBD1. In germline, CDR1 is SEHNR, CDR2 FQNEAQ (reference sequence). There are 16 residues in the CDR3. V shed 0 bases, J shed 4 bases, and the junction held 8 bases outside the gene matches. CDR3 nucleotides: TGTGCCAGCAGCTTAGCCACTCCAACAGGGGCCTATGGCTACACCTTC. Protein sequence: CASSLATPTGAYGYTF.